Presented here are 7 T cell receptor beta chains from one specimen sequenced in a study of cytomegalovirus exposure and HLA in healthy donors. In the PCR, 60 Vbeta and 13 Jbeta primers were used. Measured with immunoSEQ multiplex PCR; TCRdb has only the in-frame clones, and not every one. Here the sample spans under 200,000 clones, roughly 72% being singletons. Sequencing used PBMCs. These receptors all come from a woman aged 25 to 39 in good health and CMV-seropositive.

The gene calls are TRBV27 and TRBJ1-1, with D unclear. The CDR3 length is 13 residues. The germline CDR1 and CDR2 sequences are MNHEY and SMNVEV (reference sequence). Trimming pared 6 bases from V and 10 bases from J, leaving 18 bases between. CDR3 nucleotide sequence: TGTGCCAGCAGGGTGGCGGGGAACCGGAGAGCTTTCTTT. Encoded protein: CASRVAGNRRAFF.

This chain joins TRBV30 and TRBJ2-3, with 9 nucleotides matching TRBD1. V lost 0 bases to trimming and J lost 3 bases; unmatched junction nucleotides: 4. CDR3 size: 15 residues. Germline V gene lookup returns CDR1 GTSNPN and CDR2 SVGIG (reference sequence). CDR3 in amino acids: CAWSVQGARTDTQYF. In nucleotides, the CDR3 is TGTGCCTGGAGTGTACAGGGGGCACGGACAGATACGCAGTATTTT.

The chain joins TRBV15 to TRBJ2-3, with D uncertain. CDR1 LNHNV and CDR2 YYDKDF come from the germline V gene (reference sequence). V was clipped by 0 bases and J by 0 bases, with 19 bases between them. The length of the CDR3 is 19 residues. In DNA form, the CDR3 reads TGTGCCACCAGCAGAGAGAGACCGGGTGGCGCCGCTAGCACAGATACGCAGTATTTT. It codes for CATSRERPGGAASTDTQYF.

The CDR3 here is CASSLAWTGGDYGYTF. CDR3 sequence (DNA): TGTGCCAGCAGCTTAGCGTGGACAGGGGGAGACTATGGCTACACCTTC. The chain carries TRBV7-9 and TRBJ1-2, with 10 bases matching TRBD1. There are 16 residues in the CDR3. CDR1 SEHNR and CDR2 FQNEAQ come from the germline V gene (reference sequence). Germline trimming cut 0 bases from V and 3 bases from J; bases unmatched to any gene: 4.

In this sample, this clone turned up a few times. This chain uses TRBV6-4 with TRBJ2-1; 7 positions match TRBD2. V shed 4 bases and J 4 bases; nucleotides not matched to a gene: 7. From germline, CDR1 is MRHNA and CDR2 SNTAGT. This CDR3 is 15 amino acids long. The CDR3 bases are TGTGCCAGCAGTGTCAGCGGGGTTACATACAATGAGCAGTTCTTC. Its protein product is CASSVSGVTYNEQFF.

The genes are TRBV9 and TRBJ1-5; 7 nucleotides match TRBD1. There are 14 residues in the CDR3. Germline CDR1 is SGDLS and CDR2 is YYNGEE. V lost 0 bases and J lost 4; bases outside the gene matches: 1. CDR3 residues: CASSVGQGNQPQHF. CDR3 nucleotide sequence: TGTGCCAGCAGCGTAGGACAGGGTAATCAGCCCCAGCATTTT.

This clone was counted between two and nine times. This chain connects TRBV6-5 to TRBJ1-1, with 9 bases fitting TRBD1. Germline CDR1 MNHEY, CDR2 SVGAGI. V lost 6 bases and J lost 4; bases outside the gene matches: 6. This CDR3 region has 14 residues. Here the CDR3 reads CASRRQGDSTEAFF. The DNA of the CDR3 is TGTGCCAGCAGACGACAGGGGGATAGCACTGAAGCTTTCTTT.